This T cell receptor (beta chain) was captured by sequencing in a study of blood T cell repertoires in COVID-19. Study at large: Material from acute and convalescent COVID-19 was sourced from the United States, Italy and Spain.

As processed by the authors: Estimation of nucleated cell counts relied on the amplification of reference gene primers. Sequencing used immunoSEQ multiplex PCR; TCRdb keeps in-frame clones, though not all of them. V and J calls plus clone size are reproduced from that table; the DNA served to infer D and trimming. The sample lists some 98,000 clones, around 83% occurring once. Sequencing input: peripheral blood. This TCR was sampled from a man aged 55-75 years with acute or convalescent COVID-19.

This chain's CDR3 is CASSITAGGLNEQFF. The CDR3 bases are TGTGCCAGTAGTATAACTGCGGGGGGTCTCAATGAGCAGTTCTTC. The chain recombines TRBV19 with TRBJ2-1, with 8 nucleotides matching TRBD2. J lost 6 bases, V lost 2 bases, and 6 bases had no gene match. This CDR3 comprises 15 residues. Per the germline V gene, CDR1 is LNHDA and CDR2 is SQIVND (reference sequence).